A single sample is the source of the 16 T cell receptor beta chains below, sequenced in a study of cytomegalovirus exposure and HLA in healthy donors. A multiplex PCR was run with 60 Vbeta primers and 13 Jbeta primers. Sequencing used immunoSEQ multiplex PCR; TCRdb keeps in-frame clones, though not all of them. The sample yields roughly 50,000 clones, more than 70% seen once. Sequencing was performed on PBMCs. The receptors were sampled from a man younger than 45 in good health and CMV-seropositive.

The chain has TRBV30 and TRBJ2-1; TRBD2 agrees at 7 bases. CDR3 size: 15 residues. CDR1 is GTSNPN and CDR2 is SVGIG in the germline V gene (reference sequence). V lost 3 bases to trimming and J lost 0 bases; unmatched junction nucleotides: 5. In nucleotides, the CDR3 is TGTGCCTGGAGCGGGGGGTCGAGCTCCTACAATGAGCAGTTCTTC. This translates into CAWSGGSSSYNEQFF.

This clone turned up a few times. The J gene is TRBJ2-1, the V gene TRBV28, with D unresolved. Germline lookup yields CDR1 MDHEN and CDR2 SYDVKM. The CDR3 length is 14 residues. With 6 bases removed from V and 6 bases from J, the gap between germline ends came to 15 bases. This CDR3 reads CASSPGGSLNEQFF. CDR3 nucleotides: TGTGCCAGCAGCCCCGGCGGCAGCCTCAATGAGCAGTTCTTC.

CDR3: CAISARVWGGNTEAFF. CDR3 sequence (DNA): TGTGCCATCAGTGCCCGGGTTTGGGGGGGAAACACTGAAGCTTTCTTT. This chain uses TRBV10-3 with TRBJ1-1, with D tentatively TRBD1 (5 bases). Germline values: CDR1 ENHRY, CDR2 SYGVKD. Deletions cut 4 bases from V and 2 bases from J, with 17 bases between. The CDR3 runs to 16 residues.

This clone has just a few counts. CDR3 nucleotide sequence: TGTGCCAGCAGTTCCCCCGCCGGACTAGCACGTGAGCAGTACTTC. This gives the protein CASSSPAGLAREQYF. The chain combines TRBV6-5 with TRBJ2-7, with TRBD2 matching over 8 bases. The germline V gene has CDR1 MNHEY and CDR2 SVGAGI. The V segment lost 4 bases and the J segment 7 bases; nucleotides outside the gene matches: 12. The CDR3 loop spans 15 amino acids.

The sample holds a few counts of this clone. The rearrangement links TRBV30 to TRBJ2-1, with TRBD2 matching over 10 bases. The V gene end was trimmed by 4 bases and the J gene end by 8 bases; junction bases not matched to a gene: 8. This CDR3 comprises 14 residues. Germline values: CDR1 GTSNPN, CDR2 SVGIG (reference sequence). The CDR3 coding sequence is TGTGCCTGGACTCGAGCGGGGGGGCCAGATGAGCAGTTCTTC. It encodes CAWTRAGGPDEQFF.

The CDR3 nucleotides are TGCGCCAGCAGCACCCCGGCGGGTGAAGCTTTCTTT. Its protein product is CASSTPAGEAFF. The chain couples TRBV5-1 to TRBJ1-1, with D hard to call. Trimming stripped 4 bases from V and 7 bases from J, with 11 bases between. Germline V gives CDR1 SGHRS, CDR2 YFSETQ. This CDR3 has 12 amino acids.

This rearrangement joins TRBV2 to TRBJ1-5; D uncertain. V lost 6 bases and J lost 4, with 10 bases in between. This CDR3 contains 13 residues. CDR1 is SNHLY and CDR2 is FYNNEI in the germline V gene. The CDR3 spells CASRMAGNQPQHF. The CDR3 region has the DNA TGTGCCAGCAGGATGGCCGGGAATCAGCCCCAGCATTTT.

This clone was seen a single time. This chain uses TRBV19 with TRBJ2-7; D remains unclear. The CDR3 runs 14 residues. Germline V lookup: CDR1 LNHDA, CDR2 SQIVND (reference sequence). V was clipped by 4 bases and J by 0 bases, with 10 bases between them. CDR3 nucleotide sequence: TGTGCCAGTAGTACCCCACAGAACTCCTACGAGCAGTACTTC. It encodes CASSTPQNSYEQYF.

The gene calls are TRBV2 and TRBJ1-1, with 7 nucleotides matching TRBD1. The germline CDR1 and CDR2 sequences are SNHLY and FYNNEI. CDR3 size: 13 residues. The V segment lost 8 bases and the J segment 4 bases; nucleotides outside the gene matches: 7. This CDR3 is CASGWDSSTEAFF. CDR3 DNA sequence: TGTGCCAGCGGATGGGACAGTTCCACTGAAGCTTTCTTT.

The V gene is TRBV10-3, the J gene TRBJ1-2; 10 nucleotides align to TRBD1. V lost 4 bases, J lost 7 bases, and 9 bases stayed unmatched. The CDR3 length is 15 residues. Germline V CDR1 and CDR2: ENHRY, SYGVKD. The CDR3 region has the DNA TGTGCCATCAGTGGAACCGGGACAGGGGAAGGTGGCTACACCTTC. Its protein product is CAISGTGTGEGGYTF.

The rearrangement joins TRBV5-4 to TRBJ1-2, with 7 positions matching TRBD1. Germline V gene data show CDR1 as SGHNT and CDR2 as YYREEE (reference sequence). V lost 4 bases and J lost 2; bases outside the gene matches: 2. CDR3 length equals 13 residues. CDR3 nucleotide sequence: TGTGCCAGCAGCGAGGGACAGAACTATGGCTACACCTTC. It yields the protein CASSEGQNYGYTF. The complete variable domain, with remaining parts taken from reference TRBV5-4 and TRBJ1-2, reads ETGVTQSPTHLIKTRGQQVTLRCSSQSGHNTVSWYQQALGQGPQFIFQYYREEENGRGNFPPRFSGLQFPNYSSELNVNALELDDSALYLCASSEGQNYGYTFGSGTRLTVV.

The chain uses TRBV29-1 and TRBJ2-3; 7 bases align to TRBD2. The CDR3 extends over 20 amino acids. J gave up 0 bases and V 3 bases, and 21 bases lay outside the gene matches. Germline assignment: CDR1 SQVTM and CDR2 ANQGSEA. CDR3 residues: CSVDFLVRHSAGPSTDTQYF. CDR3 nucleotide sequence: TGCAGCGTTGACTTTCTGGTGAGGCACTCAGCGGGGCCTAGCACAGATACGCAGTATTTT.

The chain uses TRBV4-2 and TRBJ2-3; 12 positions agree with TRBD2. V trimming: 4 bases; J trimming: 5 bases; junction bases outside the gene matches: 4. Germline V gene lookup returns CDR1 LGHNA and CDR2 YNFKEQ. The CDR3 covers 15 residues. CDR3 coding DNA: TGTGCCAGCAGCCCGCTAGCGGGGGGGGGAGATACGCAGTATTTT. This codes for CASSPLAGGGDTQYF.

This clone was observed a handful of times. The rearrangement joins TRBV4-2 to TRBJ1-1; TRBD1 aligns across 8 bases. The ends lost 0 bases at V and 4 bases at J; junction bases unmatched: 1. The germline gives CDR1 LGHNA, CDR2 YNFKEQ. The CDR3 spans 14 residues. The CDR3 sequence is CASSQDTGGTEAFF. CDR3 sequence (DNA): TGTGCCAGCAGCCAAGATACAGGGGGCACTGAAGCTTTCTTT.

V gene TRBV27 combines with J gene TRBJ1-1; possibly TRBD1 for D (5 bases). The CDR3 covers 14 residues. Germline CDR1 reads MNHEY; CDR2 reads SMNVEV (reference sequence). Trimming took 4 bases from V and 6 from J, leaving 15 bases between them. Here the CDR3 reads CASSSSGAPAEAFF. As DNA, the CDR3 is TGTGCCAGCAGTTCCTCTGGGGCTCCAGCTGAAGCTTTCTTT.

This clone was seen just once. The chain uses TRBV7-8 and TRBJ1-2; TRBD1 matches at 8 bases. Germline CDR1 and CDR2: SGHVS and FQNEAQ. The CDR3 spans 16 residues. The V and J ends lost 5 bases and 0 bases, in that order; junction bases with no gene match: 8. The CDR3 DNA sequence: TGTGCCAGCAGCATTATTACAGGGGGGTCTAACTATGGCTACACCTTC. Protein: CASSIITGGSNYGYTF.